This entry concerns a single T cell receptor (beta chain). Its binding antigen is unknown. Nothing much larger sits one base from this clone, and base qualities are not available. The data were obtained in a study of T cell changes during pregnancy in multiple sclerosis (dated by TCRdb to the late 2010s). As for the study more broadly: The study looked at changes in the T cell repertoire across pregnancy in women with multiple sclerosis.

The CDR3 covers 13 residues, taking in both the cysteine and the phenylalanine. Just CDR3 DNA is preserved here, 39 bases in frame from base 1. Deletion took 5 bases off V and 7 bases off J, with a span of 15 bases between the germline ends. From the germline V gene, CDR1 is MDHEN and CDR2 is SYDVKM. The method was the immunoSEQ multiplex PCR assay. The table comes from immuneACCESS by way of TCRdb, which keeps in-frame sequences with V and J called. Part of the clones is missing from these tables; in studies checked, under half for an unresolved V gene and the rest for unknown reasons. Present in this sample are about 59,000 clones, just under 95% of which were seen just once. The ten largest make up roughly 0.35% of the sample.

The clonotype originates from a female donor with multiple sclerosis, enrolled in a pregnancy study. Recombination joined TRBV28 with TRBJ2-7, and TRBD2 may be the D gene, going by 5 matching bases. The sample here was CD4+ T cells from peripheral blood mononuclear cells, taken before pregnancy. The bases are TGTGCCAGCAGTAGGGCCATCCCGGGAGAGCAGTACTTC. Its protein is CASSRAIPGEQYF.